This TCR beta chain was captured in a study of blood T cell repertoires in COVID-19. Background on the study: COVID-19 samples, acute and convalescent, were from the United States, Italy and Spain.

Method: immunoSEQ multiplex PCR; TCRdb's copy keeps in-frame clones and lacks some. The data show 90,000 to 120,000 clones, more than 60% seen once. The CDR3 sequence is 15 residues long. V gave up 3 bases and J gave up 1 base, with 12 bases separating them. Germline V gene sequence: CDR1 LNHDA, CDR2 SQIVND (reference sequence). V gene TRBV19 combines with J gene TRBJ2-5, with a possible D match to TRBD1 (5 bases). The sample taken for sequencing was peripheral blood. The sequence derives from a man between 65 and 80 years old with active or convalescent COVID-19. The CDR3, as DNA: TGTGCCAGTAGTATGACAGCCGGCAGCCAAGAGACCCAGTACTTC. Its translation: CASSMTAGSQETQYF. Looking up the rest from reference TRBV19 and TRBJ2-5 gives the full variable domain: DGGITQSPKYLFRKEGQNVTLSCEQNLNHDAMYWYRQDPGQGLRLIYYSQIVNDFQKGDIAEGYSVSREKKESFPLTVTSAQKNPTAFYLCASSMTAGSQETQYFGPGTRLLVL.